This TCR beta chain was observed in a study of blood T cell repertoires in COVID-19. The wider study: There were acute and convalescent COVID-19 samples, and they came from the United States, Italy and Spain. T cells, B-cell-depleted T cells, or PBMCs provided the cDNA or gDNA that served as material.

This CDR3 comprises 13 residues. V lost 4 bases to trimming and J lost 5 bases, with 11 bases between them. Germline V gives CDR1 MDHEN, CDR2 SYDVKM. Original methodology: Reference gene primer amplification gave nucleated cell count estimates. Using immunoSEQ multiplex PCR, the repertoire was profiled, and TCRdb retains in-frame clones only, with some absent. V and J calls and clone size are copied from that table; D and trimming were computed from the DNA. Among 250,000 to 350,000 clones, around 87% were seen once, and the ten largest hold approximately 7.8%. This receptor was taken from a woman in her 50s who had recovered from COVID-19. The specimen sequenced was peripheral blood. The J gene is TRBJ1-2, the V gene TRBV28, with D perhaps TRBD1 (6 bases). CDR3 protein: CASSWGGGYGYTF. The CDR3 DNA sequence: TGTGCCAGCAGTTGGGGGGGCGGATATGGCTACACCTTC.